The 20 T cell receptor beta chains presented below share a single source sample, sequenced in a study of cytomegalovirus exposure and HLA in healthy donors. 13 Jbeta primers and 60 Vbeta primers were used for the PCR. Using immunoSEQ multiplex PCR, the repertoire was profiled, and TCRdb retains in-frame clones only, with some absent. The table has some 150,000 clones, roughly 80% seen once. Sequenced material: PBMCs. These receptors were collected from a woman aged 30 to 39 in good health and CMV-seronegative.

The chain combines TRBV27 with TRBJ2-3; 9 nucleotides line up with TRBD2. This CDR3 has 17 residues. V shed 5 bases and J 6 bases; nucleotides not matched to a gene: 15. The V gene's germline CDR1 is MNHEY and CDR2 SMNVEV (reference sequence). CDR3: CASSPLRAGGLKDTQYF. DNA of the CDR3: TGTGCCAGCAGTCCCCTGAGGGCGGGGGGGCTTAAGGATACGCAGTATTTT.

This clone appeared once. The gene calls are TRBV6-1 and TRBJ2-7, with TRBD2 matching over 7 bases. The CDR3 extends over 16 amino acids. Germline V gene sequence: CDR1 MNHNS, CDR2 SASEGT. The V gene end was trimmed by 3 bases and the J gene end by 3 bases; junction bases not matched to a gene: 11. For the CDR3, the DNA is TGTGCCAGCAGTGACGGGAGGTGGCAGGGCGTCTACGAGCAGTACTTC. It codes for CASSDGRWQGVYEQYF.

The chain is built from TRBV19 and TRBJ2-3; D is perhaps TRBD2 (7 bases). V was clipped by 5 bases and J by 2 bases, with 14 bases between them. There are 15 residues in the CDR3. Germline CDR1 reads LNHDA; CDR2 reads SQIVND (reference sequence). CDR3 in DNA: TGTGCCAGTAGTCGTGGCGGGGGACACACAGATACGCAGTATTTT. Amino acid sequence: CASSRGGGHTDTQYF.

The J gene is TRBJ2-2, the V gene TRBV30; 14 bases map to TRBD2. In germline, CDR1 is GTSNPN, CDR2 SVGIG (reference sequence). The CDR3 consists of 18 residues. V gave up 3 bases and J gave up 0 bases; unmatched junction bases: 6. The CDR3 DNA reads TGTGCCTGGAGACCGCGACTAGCGGGGGGGCCGAACACCGGGGAGCTGTTTTTT. Amino acid sequence: CAWRPRLAGGPNTGELFF.

V is TRBV5-1 and J is TRBJ2-5; 7 bases match TRBD1. In germline, CDR1 is SGHRS, CDR2 YFSETQ. The CDR3 has 14 amino acids. Unmatched junction bases numbered 7, after V lost 5 bases and J lost 3 bases. The CDR3 region has the DNA TGCGCCAGCAGAACCACAGGGGCGGAAGAGACCCAGTACTTC. It is translated as CASRTTGAEETQYF.

The chain is built from TRBV19 and TRBJ1-5; D uncertain. Germline CDR1 reads LNHDA; CDR2 reads SQIVND (reference sequence). With 6 bases removed from V and 4 bases from J, the gap between germline ends came to 25 bases. The CDR3 consists of 18 residues. CDR3 residues: CASSRGLFSKNRNQPQHF. The CDR3 DNA reads TGTGCCAGTAGCCGAGGGCTGTTTAGCAAAAACCGGAATCAGCCCCAGCATTTT.

The chain uses TRBV28 and TRBJ2-3; 12 bases agree with TRBD2. CDR1 MDHEN and CDR2 SYDVKM come from the germline V gene. The CDR3 consists of 17 residues. The V gene end was trimmed by 3 bases and the J gene end by 4 bases; junction bases not matched to a gene: 8. The CDR3 loop reads CASSFTSSGRAPDTQYF. The CDR3 nucleotides read TGTGCCAGCAGTTTCACCTCTAGCGGGAGGGCCCCAGATACGCAGTATTTT.

This rearrangement joins TRBV19 to TRBJ1-3; weak D call: TRBD1 (5 bases). The germline V and J ends were trimmed by 4 bases and 0 bases, with 10 bases remaining between them. CDR1 and CDR2 (germline): LNHDA, SQIVND (reference sequence). CDR3 length equals 15 residues. CDR3 sequence (DNA): TGTGCCAGTAGTAAGGGGAAACCCTCTGGAAACACCATATATTTT. Translated, it gives CASSKGKPSGNTIYF.

V gene TRBV9 combines with J gene TRBJ2-2; weak D call: TRBD2 (5 bases). CDR3 length: 13 amino acids. V was cut by 1 base and J by 4 bases, with 5 bases left in between. From germline, CDR1 is SGDLS and CDR2 YYNGEE. Here the CDR3 reads CASSVLATGELFF. In DNA, the CDR3 is TGTGCCAGCAGCGTACTAGCCACCGGGGAGCTGTTTTTT.

The chain is built from TRBV28 and TRBJ2-7; TRBD2 agrees at 13 bases. Germline-derived CDR1 and CDR2 are MDHEN and SYDVKM. V lost 3 bases and J lost 4; bases outside the gene matches: 9. The CDR3 is 17 amino acids. The CDR3 DNA reads as TGTGCCAGCAGTTTCCTCGGACTAGCGGGAGACAGATACGAGCAGTACTTC. This gives the protein CASSFLGLAGDRYEQYF.

The chain employs TRBV6-5 and TRBJ2-3, with TRBD2 as a possible D gene (7 bases). The CDR3 sequence is 15 residues long. V lost 10 bases and J 6 bases, leaving 23 bases between the germline ends. The germline CDR1 and CDR2 sequences are MNHEY and SVGAGI. CDR3 DNA: TGTGCCACCCAAAGGGGGGGGCCGGGGACGGATACGCAGTATTTT. Encoded protein: CATQRGGPGTDTQYF.

The V gene is TRBV10-1, the J gene TRBJ2-2; D is ambiguous. This CDR3 region has 14 residues. CDR1 and CDR2 from the germline V gene are WNHNN and SYGVQD (reference sequence). Trimming shortened V by 0 bases and J by 7 bases, and 9 bases separated the two germline ends. CDR3 in amino acids: CASSESIAVGELFF. The CDR3 DNA is TGCGCCAGCAGTGAGTCGATAGCCGTCGGGGAGCTGTTTTTT.

The count of this clone is one. The chain employs TRBV7-2 and TRBJ1-5; D is unresolved. There are 13 residues in the CDR3. From germline, CDR1 is SGHTA and CDR2 FQGNSA. V gave up 5 bases and J gave up 9 bases, with 14 bases separating them. CDR3: CASSGRARGPQHF. The DNA for the CDR3 is TGTGCCAGCAGCGGACGGGCCCGGGGGCCCCAGCATTTT. The full variable domain, rest sourced from reference TRBV7-2 and TRBJ1-5, is GAGVSQSPSNKVTEKGKDVELRCDPISGHTALYWYRQSLGQGLEFLIYFQGNSAPDKSGLPSDRFSAERTGGSVSTLTIQRTQQEDSAVYLCASSGRARGPQHFGDGTRLSIL.

The rearrangement uses TRBV7-2 and TRBJ2-6; the match to TRBD1 covers 8 bases. The CDR3 sequence is 17 residues long. J was trimmed by 0 bases and V by 1 base; bases with no gene match: 2. The germline V gene has CDR1 SGHTA and CDR2 FQGNSA. The chain's CDR3 is CASSLGGQGSGANVLTF. The CDR3 coding sequence is TGTGCCAGCAGCTTAGGAGGACAGGGCTCTGGGGCCAACGTCCTGACTTTC.

Only one count was recorded for this clone. The chain combines TRBV7-2 with TRBJ2-7; D is unclear. Germline V gene sequence: CDR1 SGHTA, CDR2 FQGNSA. Trimming removed 5 bases from V and 7 bases from J, with 15 bases in between. CDR3 size: 13 residues. CDR3 protein: CASSPERLGEQYF. The CDR3 nucleotides read TGTGCCAGCAGCCCAGAGCGTCTCGGGGAGCAGTACTTC.

The chain couples TRBV11-2 to TRBJ2-7, with D possibly TRBD2 on 6 matching bases. The CDR3 is made up of 17 amino acids. V lost 0 bases and J lost 2, with 17 bases in between. CDR1 and CDR2 from the germline V gene are SGHAT and FQNNGV. The CDR3 protein is CASSLDLGGRLPYEQYF. In DNA form, the CDR3 reads TGTGCCAGCAGCTTAGATCTCGGGGGAAGGCTACCCTACGAGCAGTACTTC. The full variable domain, completed using reference TRBV11-2 and TRBJ2-7, is EAGVAQSPRYKIIEKRQSVAFWCNPISGHATLYWYQQILGQGPKLLIQFQNNGVVDDSQLPKDRFSAERLKGVDSTLKIQPAKLEDSAVYLCASSLDLGGRLPYEQYFGPGTRLTVT.

The rearrangement links TRBV18 to TRBJ2-7; 9 bases are shared with TRBD1. Germline lookup yields CDR1 KGHSH and CDR2 LQKENI. With V trimmed by 6 bases and J by 7 bases, 7 bases remained unmatched. There are 13 residues in the CDR3. The CDR3 DNA follows: TGTGCCAGCTCCCCCGGACAGGGGCGGGAGCAGTACTTC. Translation gives CASSPGQGREQYF.

The V call is TRBV7-2, the J call TRBJ1-2; 9 nucleotides line up with TRBD1. Unmatched junction bases numbered 7, after V lost 1 base and J lost 4 bases. Germline V gives CDR1 SGHTA, CDR2 FQGNSA. The CDR3 consists of 16 residues. The CDR3 nucleotides read TGTGCCAGCAGCTTAGGATCCCGGGACAGGGCCTATGGCTACACCTTC. Amino acid sequence: CASSLGSRDRAYGYTF.

The V and J genes are TRBV9 and TRBJ2-7; TRBD1 matches at 9 bases. Trimming cost V 2 bases and J 2 bases; bases outside gene matches: 5. This CDR3 comprises 15 residues. Germline-derived CDR1 and CDR2 are SGDLS and YYNGEE. The CDR3 region has the DNA TGTGCCAGCAGCGTCGGACGGGACAGGGCCTACGAGCAGTACTTC. Protein product: CASSVGRDRAYEQYF.

Notes on this clone: The junction departs from the called germline gene at one end, perhaps through a read error. The chain is built from TRBV7-9 and TRBJ2-4; 12 nucleotides agree with TRBD2. The CDR3 runs to 16 residues. The germline V gene encodes CDR1 SEHNR and CDR2 FQNEAQ (reference sequence). The CDR3 reads CSSSILRTSGEHIQYF. The CDR3 region has the DNA TGTTCCAGCAGCATACTCAGGACTAGCGGGGAGCACATTCAGTACTTC. The whole variable domain, filled in from reference TRBV7-9 and TRBJ2-4, reads DTGVSQNPRHKITKRGQNVTFRCDPISEHNRLYWYRQTLGQGPEFLTYFQNEAQLEKSRLLSDRFSAERPKGSFSTLEIQRTEQGDSAMYLCSSSILRTSGEHIQYFGAGTRLSVL.